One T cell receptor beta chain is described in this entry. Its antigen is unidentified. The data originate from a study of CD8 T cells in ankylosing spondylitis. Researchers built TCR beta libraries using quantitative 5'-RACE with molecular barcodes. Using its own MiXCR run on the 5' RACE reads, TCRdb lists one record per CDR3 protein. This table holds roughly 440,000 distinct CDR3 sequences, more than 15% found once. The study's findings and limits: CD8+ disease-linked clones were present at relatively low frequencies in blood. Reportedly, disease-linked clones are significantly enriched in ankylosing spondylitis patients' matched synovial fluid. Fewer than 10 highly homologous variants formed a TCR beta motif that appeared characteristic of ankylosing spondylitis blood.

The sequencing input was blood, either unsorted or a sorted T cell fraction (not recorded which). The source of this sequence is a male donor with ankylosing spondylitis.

Written as DNA, the CDR3 is TGTGCCAGCAGTGAGATGCGGGGGGGGGTCCAAGAGACCCAGTACTTC. This sequence encodes CASSEMRGGVQETQYF. The chain has TRBV2 and TRBJ2-5; 9 bases agree with TRBD2. V lost 3 bases, J lost 1 base, and 6 bases stayed unmatched. The CDR3 consists of 16 residues. Germline V gene lookup returns CDR1 SNHLY and CDR2 FYNNEI.